The 22 T cell receptor beta chains below all came from one sample that was sequenced in a study of T cell repertoires in aging, cancer and after chemotherapy. The template was genomic DNA from peripheral blood, not RNA. TRB rearrangements spanning V, D and J were amplified using mixed TRB-A/B primers. TCRdb redid the calling of the multiplex PCR reads with MiXCR, one entry per CDR3 protein. The profile covers over 8,500 distinct CDR3 sequences, with roughly a quarter appearing a single time and over 2.5% taken by the ten largest. Source material: blood. The receptors stem from a human donor in good health.

As for this clonotype: A much larger clone is a single base away; this may be a read error. This rearrangement joins TRBV19 to TRBJ2-3; no firm D call. Between the trimmed V and J ends, which lost 3 bases and 4 bases, there was a span of 14 bases. From germline, CDR1 is LNHDA and CDR2 SQIVND (reference sequence). CDR3 length: 15 residues. The CDR3 DNA is TGTGCCAGTAGTATCGCGGCGGTAGGGCCAGATACGCAGTATTTT. This sequence encodes CASSIAAVGPDTQYF. The full variable domain, its missing parts supplied by reference TRBV19 and TRBJ2-3, is DGGITQSPKYLFRKEGQNVTLSCEQNLNHDAMYWYRQDPGQGLRLIYYSQIVNDFQKGDIAEGYSVSREKKESFPLTVTSAQKNPTAFYLCASSIAAVGPDTQYFGPGTRLTVL.

In its sample, this clonotype was seen a few times. The genes are TRBV28 and TRBJ2-1, with 14 positions matching TRBD2. V lost 6 bases and J lost 1; bases outside the gene matches: 8. Looked up from germline, CDR1 is MDHEN and CDR2 is SYDVKM. The CDR3 is made up of 18 amino acids. CDR3 nucleotide sequence: TGTGCCAGCAGGGGGACTAGCGGGAGTAGGGGTTCCTACAATGAGCAGTTCTTC. As protein: CASRGTSGSRGSYNEQFF.

By its share, this clonotype is medium-sized. The V and J genes are TRBV27 and TRBJ1-5; the match to TRBD1 covers 8 bases. The CDR3 extends over 16 amino acids. Trimming cost V 6 bases and J 3 bases; bases outside gene matches: 10. CDR1 is MNHEY, CDR2 SMNVEV, per germline (reference sequence). The CDR3 region has the DNA TGTGCCAGCAGGGTAACCGGGACAGGTATCAATCAGCCCCAGCATTTT. It is translated as CASRVTGTGINQPQHF.

The chain has TRBV28 and TRBJ1-1; D is ambiguous. Germline V CDR1 and CDR2: MDHEN, SYDVKM. V lost 3 bases and J lost 0, with 8 bases in between. The CDR3 is made up of 14 amino acids. The CDR3 here is CASSLWDMNTEAFF. In nucleotides, the CDR3 is TGTGCCAGCAGTTTGTGGGATATGAACACTGAAGCTTTCTTT.

The genes are TRBV10-3 and TRBJ2-3; 10 bases match TRBD2. The germline V gene encodes CDR1 ENHRY and CDR2 SYGVKD. V lost 6 bases, J lost 1 base, and 7 bases stayed unmatched. This CDR3 contains 16 residues. Written as DNA, the CDR3 is TGTGCCATCAGAGACGGCGGGACTAGCGGCACAGATACGCAGTATTTT. This gives the protein CAIRDGGTSGTDTQYF.

This clonotype is classed as medium-sized (0.01 to 0.1%). The chain recombines TRBV6-2 or TRBV6-3 with TRBJ1-2; no definite D call. V was trimmed by 5 bases and J by 5 bases, leaving 15 bases between them. Germline V CDR1 and CDR2: MNHEY, SVGEGT. The CDR3 is 14 residues long. The CDR3 protein is CASSLVGDLYGYTF. In DNA form, the CDR3 reads TGTGCCAGCAGTCTCGTTGGGGATTTATATGGCTACACCTTC.

The CDR3 loop reads CSARPGSSLMNTEAFF. CDR3 nucleotides: TGCAGTGCTAGACCCGGGTCCTCCCTCATGAACACTGAAGCTTTCTTT. V is TRBV20-1 and J is TRBJ1-1; the D is unclear. The CDR3 has 16 residues. Germline V lookup: CDR1 DFQATT, CDR2 SNEGSKA (reference sequence). Trimming shortened V by 2 bases and J by 0 bases, and 16 bases separated the two germline ends.

The gene calls are TRBV6-2 or TRBV6-3 and TRBJ2-2, with 12 bases aligning to TRBD2. This CDR3 spans 16 amino acids. CDR1 and CDR2 from the germline V gene are MNHEY and SVGEGT. Unmatched junction bases numbered 3, after V lost 6 bases and J lost 1 base. For the CDR3, the DNA is TGTGCCAGCAGGCCGGGACTAGCGGGGAACACCGGGGAGCTGTTTTTT. Amino acids: CASRPGLAGNTGELFF.

Only a few counts were recorded for this clonotype. This chain connects TRBV6-6 to TRBJ2-5; 7 bases fit TRBD2. Germline V CDR1 and CDR2: MNHNY, SVGAGI (reference sequence). The CDR3 loop spans 17 amino acids. The J segment lost 5 bases and the V segment lost 2 bases, leaving 14 bases of the junction unmatched. The CDR3 nucleotides read TGTGCCAGCAGTTACCCGGTAGTGGGCGGGAGATTGGAGACCCAGTACTTC. Its translation: CASSYPVVGGRLETQYF.

This clonotype occurred a few times. This rearrangement joins TRBV18 to TRBJ2-3; perhaps TRBD2 as D (5 bases). This CDR3 region has 16 residues. V was trimmed by 3 bases and J by 7 bases, leaving 20 bases between them. Germline CDR1 KGHSH, CDR2 LQKENI. In nucleotides, the CDR3 is TGTGCCAGCTCACCCTTGCCCGCTGCTGGGAGACATACGCAGTATTTT. As protein: CASSPLPAAGRHTQYF.

This CDR3 reads CASSPGQRNTIYF. CDR3 in DNA: TGTGCCAGCAGCCCTGGACAGCGAAACACCATATATTTT. The chain carries TRBV11-2 and TRBJ1-3; perhaps TRBD1 as D (6 bases). The CDR3 runs 13 residues. Per the germline V gene, CDR1 is SGHAT and CDR2 is FQNNGV. The V end was cut by 5 bases, the J end by 5 bases, with 10 bases between.

V gene TRBV28 combines with J gene TRBJ2-1, with 7 bases fitting TRBD1. The CDR3 has 15 amino acids. Trimming took 4 bases from V and 7 from J; bases not matched to a gene: 10. Germline values: CDR1 MDHEN, CDR2 SYDVKM. CDR3 nucleotides: TGTGCCAGCAGTTCGGACAGGTCGGTAGGGAATGAGCAGTTCTTC. Amino acid sequence: CASSSDRSVGNEQFF. The whole variable domain, filled in from reference TRBV28 and TRBJ2-1, reads DVKVTQSSRYLVKRTGEKVFLECVQDMDHENMFWYRQDPGLGLRLIYFSYDVKMKEKGDIPEGYSVSREKKERFSLILESASTNQTSMYLCASSSDRSVGNEQFFGPGTRLTVL.

This clonotype was seen a few times. V gene TRBV28 combines with J gene TRBJ2-5; the D gene could be TRBD1 or TRBD2 (7 bases each). With 4 bases removed from V and 2 bases from J, the gap between germline ends came to 14 bases. This CDR3 comprises 15 residues. CDR1 is MDHEN, CDR2 SYDVKM, per germline. The CDR3 DNA reads TGTGCCAGCAGTTGGGGAGGGGGCAGTCAAGAGACCCAGTACTTC. Translated, it gives CASSWGGGSQETQYF.

Within the sample, this clonotype is medium-sized. The chain combines TRBV20-1 with TRBJ1-2; TRBD1 might be the D (6 bases). Germline CDR1 DFQATT, CDR2 SNEGSKA (reference sequence). Trimming took off 0 bases at V and 2 bases at J, with 13 bases between the two ends. The CDR3 length is 15 residues. The CDR3 is CSARERRTANYGYTF. CDR3 bases: TGCAGTGCTAGAGAAAGGAGGACAGCGAACTATGGCTACACCTTC.

This chain connects TRBV13 to TRBJ1-3; D is unclear. The V gene's germline CDR1 is PRHDT and CDR2 FYEKMQ (reference sequence). This CDR3 has 15 residues. Trimming left V 0 bases short and J 0 bases short, with 6 bases between. The CDR3 loop is CASSLGGRSGNTIYF. The CDR3 nucleotides read TGTGCCAGCAGCTTAGGGGGCCGCTCTGGAAACACCATATATTTT.

Judged by abundance, this clonotype is medium-sized (0.01 to 0.1%). This chain joins TRBV10-1 and TRBJ1-2; perhaps TRBD1 as D (6 bases). Germline V lookup: CDR1 WNHNN, CDR2 SYGVQD (reference sequence). The CDR3 sequence is 17 residues long. Trimming took off 0 bases at V and 1 base at J, with 15 bases between the two ends. The CDR3 DNA is TGCGCCAGCAGTGAGTCTTCGGGGACAAAGAGTAACTATGGCTACACCTTC. This translates into CASSESSGTKSNYGYTF.

This clonotype was counted a few times. V and J are TRBV5-1 and TRBJ1-1; 7 bases match TRBD1. Germline lookup yields CDR1 SGHRS and CDR2 YFSETQ. The J segment lost 0 bases and the V segment lost 1 base, leaving 9 bases of the junction unmatched. The CDR3 is made up of 17 amino acids. The CDR3 sequence: CASSLRDSWGMNTEAFF. The CDR3 nucleotides read TGCGCCAGCAGCTTGCGGGACAGCTGGGGAATGAACACTGAAGCTTTCTTT.

Only one count was recorded for this clonotype. The chain joins TRBV29-1 to TRBJ2-1; 14 nucleotides agree with TRBD2. The CDR3 has 21 amino acids. V was clipped by 4 bases and J by 7 bases; unmatched bases: 24. Germline-derived CDR1 and CDR2 are SQVTM and ANQGSEA. DNA of the CDR3: TGCAGCGTTGGGCGCCTAAGTCCCGGGGGACTAGCGGGAGTGTTATATAATGAGCAGTTCTTC. It encodes CSVGRLSPGGLAGVLYNEQFF.

This clonotype has a handful of counts. In nucleotides, the CDR3 is TGTGCCAGCAGCTTAGGGGGTGTGACTGAAGCTTTCTTT. This sequence encodes CASSLGGVTEAFF. This rearrangement joins TRBV11-2 to TRBJ1-1; the D is unclear. Trimming left V 1 base short and J 5 bases short, with 8 bases between. Germline lookup yields CDR1 SGHAT and CDR2 FQNNGV. There are 13 residues in the CDR3.

The table lists this clonotype with a few counts. The CDR3 here is CASSQSGQGPTGEHEQYF. CDR3 bases: TGCGCCAGCAGCCAATCGGGACAGGGGCCGACCGGAGAGCACGAGCAGTACTTC. The rearrangement links TRBV4-1 to TRBJ2-7; 10 positions match TRBD1. The CDR3 loop spans 18 amino acids. J lost 5 bases, V lost 2 bases, and 15 bases had no gene match. Germline values: CDR1 MGHRA, CDR2 YSYEKL.

As concerns this clonotype: Since no conserved phenylalanine or tryptophan closes the CDR3, a read error is the likely cause. This chain joins TRBV7-2 and TRBJ1-4; 9 bases agree with TRBD1. The germline CDR1 and CDR2 sequences are SGHTA and FQGNSA. This CDR3 comprises 16 residues. V lost 4 bases, J lost 8 bases, and 11 bases stayed unmatched. CDR3 DNA sequence: TGTGCCAGCAGCTCTTTTACCGGGACAGGGAACGAAAAACTGTTTTAT. Translated, it gives CASSSFTGTGNEKLFY.

This chain joins TRBV19 and TRBJ2-2; 7 bases are shared with TRBD1. Germline CDR1 LNHDA, CDR2 SQIVND (reference sequence). Losses at the gene ends were 7 bases for V and 4 bases for J; bases not matched to a gene: 9. The length of the CDR3 is 15 residues. The CDR3 sequence is CASISRGLSTGELFF. For the CDR3, the DNA is TGTGCCAGTATTAGTAGGGGGCTAAGCACCGGGGAGCTGTTTTTT.